This TCR beta chain was recorded in a study of Ad26.COV2.S vaccination and SARS-CoV-2 variants. Turning to the study itself: The donor participated in the COV1001 trial, in its Ad26.COV2.S arm. Findings and caveats of the study: Spike-specific CD8+ and CD4+ T cell responses reportedly showed substantial breadth after vaccination. The placebo group had lower spike-specific TCR breadth than the vaccine recipients did.

For this clone: Its specificity is not known.

The germline V and J ends were trimmed by 4 bases and 4 bases, with 20 bases remaining between them. This CDR3 is built from 16 residues. Germline CDR1 reads SGHDT; CDR2 reads YYEEEE. Treatment noted: around 19 received Ad26.COV2.S at low or high dose, single or two shots; 5 received placebo; per-sample allocation not given. Collection of samples fell on day 63 after the first vaccine or placebo injection. Sequencing used immunoSEQ multiplex PCR; TCRdb keeps in-frame clones, though not all of them. Of 410,000 or so clones in the sample, over 80% were seen once. The source material was peripheral blood, sampled in a trial of Ad26.COV2.S vaccine versus placebo. The clonotype originates from a person aged 18-60 years who received the Ad26.COV2.S COVID-19 vaccine or a placebo. V is TRBV5-6 and J is TRBJ1-2; unclear D gene. The CDR3 is CASSGGLWQSVYGYTF. The DNA of the CDR3 is TGTGCCAGCAGCGGTGGGTTGTGGCAGTCCGTCTATGGCTACACCTTC.